This TCR beta chain was recorded in a study of OX40 agonist ivuxolimab in advanced cancers. Notes on the study in general: At 0.1-3.0 mg/kg, partial responders had clonal expansion among the lowest observed.

With respect to this clone: Its target is unknown.

With 2 bases removed from V and 1 base from J, the gap between germline ends came to 8 bases. This CDR3 region has 14 residues. CDR1 is KGHSH, CDR2 LQKENI, per germline. Data came from immunoSEQ multiplex PCR; TCRdb stores just in-frame clones and leaves some out. The data show 60,000 to 95,000 clones, roughly 85% seen once. Sampled blood was obtained at baseline, cycle 4 day 1, and cycle 7 day 1. The rearrangement links TRBV18 to TRBJ2-5, with unresolved D. The origin of this receptor is an adult with an advanced solid tumor such as melanoma, head and neck, liver or kidney cancer. This sample comprised CD4+ or CD8+ T cells sorted from blood, obtained in a trial of the OX40 agonist ivuxolimab. DNA for the CDR3: TGTGCCAGCTCACCAATCGCCCTCCAAGAGACCCAGTACTTC. It encodes CASSPIALQETQYF.